This T cell receptor beta chain was captured in a study of vaccination and CD4 T cells after COVID-19. Study-wide background: Nasal swab PCR detected SARS-CoV-2 in convalescent patients; under 10 had mild disease, one severe. Post-COVID specimens were obtained a median 101 days after diagnosis (range 35 to 161).

Treatment defined: approximately nine-day PBMC culture with coronavirus spike peptide pools or control peptides (ViraFEST assay). Fewer than 2.5 million PBMCs per well were cultured with 10 IU/ml IL-2 and about 11 ug/ml peptide pools. With the Oncomine TCR Beta short-read assay, DNA from cultured CD4+ T cells was sequenced. Each CDR3 protein gets one entry after TCRdb re-called the PCR reads with MiXCR. Of around 18,000 distinct CDR3 sequences in the sample, 30% to 45% were seen once. Worth noting for this clonotype: What it binds is not known.

Sequencing was done on a sample of CD4+ T cells from blood, cultured in vitro. This clonotype was obtained from a human donor who had recovered from COVID-19.

This chain's CDR3 is CSANDRRAEYGEQYF. CDR3 coding DNA: TGCAGTGCTAATGACAGGAGGGCCGAATACGGCGAGCAGTACTTC. The rearrangement links TRBV20-1 to TRBJ2-7; possibly TRBD1 or TRBD2 for D (6 bases each). This CDR3 comprises 15 residues. The germline V gene encodes CDR1 DFQATT and CDR2 SNEGSKA (reference sequence). Trimming took 4 bases from V and 6 from J, leaving 22 bases between them.